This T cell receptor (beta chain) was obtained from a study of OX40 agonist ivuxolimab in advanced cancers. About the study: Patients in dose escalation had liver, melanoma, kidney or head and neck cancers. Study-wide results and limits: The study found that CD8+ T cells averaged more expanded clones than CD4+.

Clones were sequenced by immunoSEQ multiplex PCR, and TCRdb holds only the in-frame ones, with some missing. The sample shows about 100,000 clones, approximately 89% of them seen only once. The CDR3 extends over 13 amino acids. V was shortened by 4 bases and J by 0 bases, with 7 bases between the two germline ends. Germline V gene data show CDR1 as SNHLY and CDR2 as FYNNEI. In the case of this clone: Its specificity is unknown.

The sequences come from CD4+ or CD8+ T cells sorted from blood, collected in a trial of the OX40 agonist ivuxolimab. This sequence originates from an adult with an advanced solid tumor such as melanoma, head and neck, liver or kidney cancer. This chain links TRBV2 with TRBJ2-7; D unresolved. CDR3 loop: CASSAGGSYEQYF. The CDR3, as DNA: TGTGCCAGCAGTGCCGGTGGCTCCTACGAGCAGTACTTC.